These 11 T cell receptor beta chains share one sample of origin, sequenced in a study of blood T cell repertoires in COVID-19. Measured with immunoSEQ multiplex PCR; TCRdb has only the in-frame clones, and not every one. The data show 390,000 or so clones, with almost 90% seen just once and about 6.5% held by the top ten. The sequencing input was peripheral blood. The receptors here all came from a man aged 18 to 35 with active or convalescent COVID-19.

This rearrangement joins TRBV9 to TRBJ2-5, with D perhaps TRBD1 (6 bases). The CDR3 consists of 15 residues. Trimming took off 0 bases at V and 5 bases at J, with 14 bases between the two ends. Germline assignment: CDR1 SGDLS and CDR2 YYNGEE. CDR3 sequence reads: CASSVVGTPLETQYF. The CDR3 DNA is TGTGCCAGCAGCGTAGTTGGGACACCGCTTGAGACCCAGTACTTC.

The chain links TRBV18 to TRBJ2-1, with a tentative D call TRBD1 (5 bases). The V and J ends lost 0 bases and 9 bases respectively, with 15 bases between them. The V gene's germline CDR1 is KGHSH and CDR2 LQKENI. CDR3 length equals 15 residues. Written as DNA, the CDR3 is TGTGCCAGCTCACCACCCTCTGGGGCCCTGAGTGAGCAGTTCTTC. Translated: CASSPPSGALSEQFF.

This rearrangement joins TRBV19 to TRBJ2-7; maybe TRBD2 (6 bases). The germline gives CDR1 LNHDA, CDR2 SQIVND (reference sequence). V lost 5 bases to trimming and J lost 2 bases, with 10 bases between them. The CDR3 totals 13 residues. CDR3 nucleotide sequence: TGTGCCAGTAGTCACCGGGAGACCTACGAGCAGTACTTC. It encodes CASSHRETYEQYF.

V is TRBV27 and J is TRBJ2-4, with 7 bases matching TRBD2. V was pared by 4 bases and J by 1 base, with 7 bases of the junction left unmatched. Germline V gene data show CDR1 as MNHEY and CDR2 as SMNVEV (reference sequence). CDR3 length equals 16 residues. The CDR3 loop reads CASSSLAGGAKNIQYF. DNA for the CDR3: TGTGCCAGCAGTTCTTTAGCGGGTGGGGCCAAAAACATTCAGTACTTC.

The chain recombines TRBV20-1 with TRBJ2-7, with D possibly matching TRBD1 (6 bases). CDR1 is DFQATT and CDR2 is SNEGSKA in the germline V gene (reference sequence). The CDR3 sequence is 12 residues long. The V gene lost 3 bases and the J gene lost 3 bases, with 9 bases spanning the gap. The CDR3 here is CSASLQGYEQYF. The CDR3 DNA is TGCAGTGCTAGTTTACAGGGCTACGAGCAGTACTTC.

The J gene is TRBJ2-1, the V gene TRBV11-3, with D unresolved. Germline V gene sequence: CDR1 SGHNT, CDR2 YENEEA. The CDR3 has 12 amino acids. V was clipped by 2 bases and J by 9 bases, with 8 bases between them. The CDR3, as DNA: TGTGCCAGCAGCTTATCGGGTGGTGAGCAGTTCTTC. It codes for CASSLSGGEQFF. The whole variable domain, remainder taken from reference TRBV11-3 and TRBJ2-1, is EAGVVQSPRYKIIEKKQPVAFWCNPISGHNTLYWYLQNLGQGPELLIRYENEEAVDDSQLPKDRFSAERLKGVDSTLKIQPAELGDSAVYLCASSLSGGEQFFGPGTRLTVL.

The chain links TRBV6-5 to TRBJ2-4; no definite D call. CDR3 length: 16 residues. Deletions cut 2 bases from V and 0 bases from J, with 11 bases between. The germline V gene encodes CDR1 MNHEY and CDR2 SVGAGI. The chain's CDR3 is CASSYTESVAKNIQYF. The CDR3 coding sequence is TGTGCCAGCAGTTACACGGAGAGTGTAGCCAAAAACATTCAGTACTTC.

The count of this clone is one. The J gene is TRBJ2-7, the V gene TRBV6-2 or TRBV6-3, with 8 positions matching TRBD1. Unmatched junction bases numbered 11, after V lost 5 bases and J lost 5 bases. Germline assignment: CDR1 MNHEY and CDR2 SVGEGT. The CDR3 covers 15 residues. The CDR3 spells CASSSQGAFGDEQYF. CDR3 nucleotide sequence: TGTGCCAGCAGTAGCCAGGGGGCGTTCGGAGACGAGCAGTACTTC.

The V call is TRBV7-3, the J call TRBJ1-2, with 10 bases identical to TRBD1. The CDR3 has 15 residues. The germline CDR1 and CDR2 sequences are SGHTA and FQGTGA. The V segment lost 2 bases and the J segment 8 bases; nucleotides outside the gene matches: 8. CDR3 sequence: CASSLSGTGEGGYTF. The CDR3 DNA sequence: TGTGCCAGCAGCTTATCCGGGACAGGGGAAGGGGGCTACACCTTC.

This chain links TRBV29-1 with TRBJ1-5, with D tentatively TRBD1 (5 bases). Germline assignment: CDR1 SQVTM and CDR2 ANQGSEA. The CDR3 runs to 13 residues. V was cut by 7 bases and J by 6 bases, with 16 bases left in between. The CDR3 coding sequence is TGCAGCGCCCGAGTGGGGCTCGGTCAGCCCCAGCATTTT. This translates into CSARVGLGQPQHF. Based on the CDR3 plus reference TRBV29-1 and TRBJ1-5, the full variable domain is SAVISQKPSRDICQRGTSLTIQCQVDSQVTMMFWYRQQPGQSLTLIATANQGSEATYESGFVIDKFPISRPNLTFSTLTVSNMSPEDSSIYLCSARVGLGQPQHFGDGTRLSIL.

The chain combines TRBV28 with TRBJ2-1; unclear D gene. The V gene lost 3 bases and the J gene lost 8 bases, with 11 bases spanning the gap. Per germline, CDR1 MDHEN and CDR2 SYDVKM. The CDR3 covers 13 residues. The DNA of the CDR3 is TGTGCCAGCAGTTTGCGCTCCCCCGATGAGCAGTTCTTC. As protein: CASSLRSPDEQFF.